The rows below give T cell receptor beta chains drawn from one sample of a study of CD4+ T cells in melanoma. The assay was immunoSEQ multiplex PCR, and TCRdb's table has in-frame clones only and misses some. This table has tens of thousands of clones, over 60% appearing once. The sample was tumor tissue. The receptors come from a human donor with melanoma. Both conserved end residues are part of each CDR3. The D gene is left open where the match is weak. For some rows the clone size is stated as once, few or many, or as a class when expanded; others skip it.

V	D	size	J	CDR3	DNA
TRBV6-6	.	.	TRBJ2-7	CASSSSGGNEQYF	TGTGCCAGCAGTTCTTCTGGAGGCAACGAGCAGTACTTC
TRBV9	TRBD1	medium-sized	TRBJ1-2	CASSRSGGTKGYTF	TGTGCCAGCAGCCGATCAGGGGGAACTAAGGGCTACACCTTC
TRBV9	TRBD1	.	TRBJ2-1	CASSVAGQGYNEQFF	TGTGCCAGCAGCGTAGCCGGACAGGGATACAATGAGCAGTTCTTC
TRBV10-1	.	few	TRBJ2-4	CASSDRVSRMVAKNIQYF	TGCGCCAGCAGTGATCGTGTCTCCCGAATGGTAGCCAAAAACATTCAGTACTTC
TRBV4-2	TRBD2	once	TRBJ2-1	CASSLRTSGEYNEQFF	TGTGCCAGCAGTCTCAGGACTAGCGGGGAATACAATGAGCAGTTCTTC
TRBV5-6	.	.	TRBJ2-1	CASSWGTSRYNEQFF	TGTGCCAGCAGCTGGGGGACATCCAGATACAATGAGCAGTTCTTC
TRBV6-1	TRBD2	.	TRBJ2-3	CASSGWRGSTDTQYF	TGTGCCAGCAGTGGGTGGCGGGGGAGCACAGATACGCAGTATTTT
TRBV7-2	TRBD1	few	TRBJ1-2	CASSRLTGGDYGYTF	TGTGCCAGCAGCCGCCTGACAGGGGGCGACTATGGCTACACCTTC
TRBV6-5	.	.	TRBJ1-1	CASSLHKGGTEAFF	TGTGCCAGCAGCTTACATAAGGGGGGGACTGAAGCTTTCTTT
TRBV7-2	.	.	TRBJ2-2	CASSLGGYNTGELFF	TGTGCCAGCAGCTTAGGGGGGTATAACACCGGGGAGCTGTTTTTT
TRBV7-9	.	once	TRBJ2-2	CASRTGSPGELFF	TGTGCCAGCAGAACAGGGTCCCCCGGGGAGCTGTTTTTT
TRBV11-2	.	.	TRBJ1-3	CASSFKGAISGNTIYF	TGTGCCAGCAGCTTTAAAGGGGCCATCTCTGGAAACACCATATATTTT
TRBV11-2	.	.	TRBJ1-1	CASSPRSRAGNTEAFF	TGTGCCAGCAGTCCGCGGAGCCGAGCCGGGAACACTGAAGCTTTCTTT
TRBV13	.	.	TRBJ2-7	CASSQAATYEQYF	TGTGCCAGCAGCCAGGCAGCGACCTACGAGCAGTACTTC
TRBV18	TRBD1	.	TRBJ1-2	CASGDRGDGYTF	TGTGCCAGCGGAGACAGGGGTGATGGCTACACCTTC
TRBV7-6	.	many	TRBJ2-5	CASSLDAFQETQYF	TGTGCCAGCAGCTTAGATGCTTTTCAAGAGACCCAGTACTTC
TRBV5-1	.	.	TRBJ2-1	CASSFQGGPFHEQFF	TGCGCCAGCAGCTTTCAGGGTGGGCCCTTCCATGAGCAGTTCTTC
TRBV7-2	TRBD1	.	TRBJ1-6	CASSLEGTGWPLHF	TGTGCCAGCAGCTTAGAGGGGACAGGTTGGCCCCTCCACTTT
TRBV11-2	TRBD2	.	TRBJ2-3	CASQAGERTDTQYF	TGTGCCAGCCAAGCGGGGGAGCGCACAGATACGCAGTATTTT
TRBV2	.	.	TRBJ2-5	CASSELGAQAHQETQYF	TGTGCCAGCAGTGAGCTAGGGGCCCAAGCACATCAAGAGACCCAGTACTTC
TRBV7-3	TRBD1	.	TRBJ2-6	CASSPGGSGANVLTF	TGTGCCAGCAGCCCAGGGGGCTCTGGGGCCAACGTCCTGACTTTC
TRBV7-2	.	few	TRBJ1-1	CASSSSQGLGTEAFF	TGTGCCAGCAGCTCCTCACAGGGATTGGGCACTGAAGCTTTCTTT
TRBV5-6	TRBD2	.	TRBJ2-3	CASSPTSGGGTQYF	TGTGCCAGCAGCCCGACTAGCGGGGGGGGTACGCAGTATTTT
TRBV29-1	.	.	TRBJ1-1	CSGDILAEAFF	TGCAGCGGGGACATTCTTGCTGAAGCTTTCTTT
TRBV30	TRBD1	once	TRBJ2-5	CAWSGQGGETQYF	TGTGCCTGGAGCGGACAGGGTGGGGAGACCCAGTACTTC
TRBV7-2	.	.	TRBJ1-1	CASSFSPEEAFF	TGTGCCAGCAGCTTCAGCCCCGAGGAGGCTTTCTTT
TRBV27	.	few	TRBJ2-1	CASSSEGDSSYNEQFF	TGTGCCAGCAGTTCCGAGGGGGATAGCTCCTACAATGAGCAGTTCTTC
TRBV2	.	.	TRBJ2-7	CASSELLSGAGEQYF	TGTGCCAGCAGTGAGCTCCTTTCGGGGGCAGGGGAGCAGTACTTC
TRBV27	.	.	TRBJ2-7	CASSLQSHTYEQYF	TGTGCCAGCAGTTTACAAAGCCATACCTACGAGCAGTACTTC
TRBV7-9	TRBD1	.	TRBJ1-2	CASSPTGTVYGYTF	TGTGCCAGCAGTCCTACCGGGACAGTTTATGGCTACACCTTC
TRBV6-5	.	few	TRBJ1-2	CASSYSRRAQGYTF	TGTGCCAGCAGTTACTCGCGAAGGGCTCAAGGCTACACCTTC
TRBV30	.	.	TRBJ2-3	CAWSVDSSTDTQYF	TGTGCCTGGAGTGTGGATTCTAGCACAGATACGCAGTATTTT
TRBV27	TRBD1	few	TRBJ1-1	CASSGGILAFF	TGTGCCAGCTCAGGGGGAATTTTGGCTTTCTTT
TRBV6-1	.	.	TRBJ1-6	CASSPTGWNNSPLHF	TGTGCCAGCAGCCCAACAGGGTGGAATAATTCACCCCTCCACTTT
TRBV11-2	.	.	TRBJ1-4	CASSRVGYSLNEKLFF	TGTGCCAGCAGTCGAGTTGGGTACAGCTTAAATGAAAAACTGTTTTTT
TRBV6-1	TRBD2	many	TRBJ2-7	CASSSGGPYEQYF	TGTGCCAGCTCTAGCGGGGGGCCCTACGAGCAGTACTTC
TRBV27	.	.	TRBJ2-7	CASSGPYVGELYF	TGTGCCAGCAGTGGCCCCTACGTTGGGGAACTGTACTTC
TRBV2	TRBD1	.	TRBJ2-1	CASSDSDRYNEQFF	TGTGCCAGCAGTGATTCGGACAGGTACAATGAGCAGTTCTTC
TRBV7-9	TRBD1	.	TRBJ2-5	CASSSWTGEETQYF	TGTGCCAGCAGCTCCTGGACAGGGGAAGAGACCCAGTACTTC
TRBV7-9	.	.	TRBJ2-7	CASSSYADSPYEQYF	TGTGCCAGCAGTTCCTACGCGGATTCCCCTTACGAGCAGTACTTC
TRBV19	TRBD1	many	TRBJ1-2	CASSTPGTAYGHGYTF	TGTGCCAGTAGTACACCGGGGACAGCCTACGGTCACGGCTACACCTTC
TRBV2	.	.	TRBJ2-7	CASSEVAGSYEQYF	TGTGCCAGCAGTGAAGTGGCAGGCTCCTACGAGCAGTACTTC